One T cell receptor beta chain is described in this entry. Its antigen is undetermined. Amplification used 52 TRBV primers and 13 TRBJ primers. Sequenced by immunoSEQ multiplex PCR; TCRdb stores in-frame clones only, minus some. The sample includes about 29,000 clones, around 90% of them seen just once. This record belongs to a study of regulatory T cells. CD4+ T cells were divided by sorting: CD25-high CD127-low Tregs, CD25-low CD127-high conventional cells. The CDR3 has 15 residues. Germline CDR1 is SGHVS and CDR2 is FQNEAQ. Trimming removed 1 base from V and 0 bases from J, with 7 bases in between. Regarding the study as a whole: Hydrophobic residues at CDR3 positions 6 and 7 were enriched in conventional CD4+ T cells of CD3G-deficient patients. Skewed V and J usage and few unique V-J pairs marked patient repertoires, most in Tregs.

The receptor was derived from a person aged 18-30 years with CD3G deficiency. This sequence joins TRBV7-8 and TRBJ1-3; D gene unclear. Input material: conventional CD4+ T cells sorted from blood. The CDR3 protein is CASSLGGSSGNTIYF. The CDR3 DNA reads as TGTGCCAGCAGCTTAGGCGGGAGCTCTGGAAACACCATATATTTT. The variable domain in full, with the rest retrieved from reference TRBV7-8 and TRBJ1-3, is GAGVSQSPRYKVAKRGQDVALRCDPISGHVSLFWYQQALGQGPEFLTYFQNEAQLDKSGLPSDRFFAERPEGSVSTLKIQRTQQEDSAVYLCASSLGGSSGNTIYFGEGSWLTVV.